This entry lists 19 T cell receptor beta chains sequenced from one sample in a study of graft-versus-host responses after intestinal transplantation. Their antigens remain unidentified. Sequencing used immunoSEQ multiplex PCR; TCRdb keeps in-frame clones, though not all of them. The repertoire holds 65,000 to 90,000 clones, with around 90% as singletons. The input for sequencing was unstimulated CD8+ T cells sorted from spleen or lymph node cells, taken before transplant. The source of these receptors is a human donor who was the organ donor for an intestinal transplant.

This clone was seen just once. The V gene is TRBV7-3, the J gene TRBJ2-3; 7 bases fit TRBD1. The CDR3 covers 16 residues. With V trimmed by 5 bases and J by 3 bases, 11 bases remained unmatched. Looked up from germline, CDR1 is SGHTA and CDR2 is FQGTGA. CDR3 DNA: TGTGCCAGCAGCCCTAGGGACAGCCATTGGACAGATACGCAGTATTTT. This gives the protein CASSPRDSHWTDTQYF.

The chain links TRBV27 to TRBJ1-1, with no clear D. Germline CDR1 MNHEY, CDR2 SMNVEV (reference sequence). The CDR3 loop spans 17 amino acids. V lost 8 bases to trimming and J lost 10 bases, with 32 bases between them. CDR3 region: CASPQHRGSNFRGRAFF. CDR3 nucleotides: TGTGCCAGCCCCCAACACCGAGGGTCGAATTTCCGAGGTAGAGCTTTCTTT.

CDR3 nucleotides: TGTGCCACCAGCAGAGCCGCAGGCACCGAGACCCAGTACTTC. Protein sequence: CATSRAAGTETQYF. The rearrangement uses TRBV15 and TRBJ2-5; D not certain. Germline V lookup: CDR1 LNHNV, CDR2 YYDKDF (reference sequence). Trimming took off 1 base at V and 5 bases at J, with 11 bases between the two ends. This CDR3 spans 14 amino acids.

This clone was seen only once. CDR3 residues: CASSTGILWSEQYF. In nucleotides, the CDR3 is TGTGCCAGTAGTACCGGGATCCTCTGGAGCGAGCAGTACTTC. The chain carries TRBV19 and TRBJ2-5; D possibly corresponds to TRBD2 (5 bases). The J call may be in error: the DNA end matches TRBJ2-7 better. The germline gives CDR1 LNHDA, CDR2 SQIVND (reference sequence). This CDR3 has 14 residues.

This chain's CDR3 is CASSFGTGAYEQYF. CDR3 DNA: TGTGCCAGCAGCTTTGGGACAGGGGCCTACGAGCAGTACTTC. The rearrangement uses TRBV5-5 and TRBJ2-7; 10 bases line up with TRBD1. This CDR3 spans 14 amino acids. CDR1 and CDR2 (germline): SGHKS, YYEKEE (reference sequence). V was pared by 2 bases and J by 2 bases, with 1 base of the junction left unmatched.

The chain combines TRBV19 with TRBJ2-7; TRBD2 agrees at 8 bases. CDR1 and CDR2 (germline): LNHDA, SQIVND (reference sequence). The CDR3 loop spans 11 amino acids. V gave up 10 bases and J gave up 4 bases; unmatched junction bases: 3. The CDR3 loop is CATTGGYEQYF. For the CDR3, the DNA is TGTGCCACAACGGGGGGGTACGAGCAGTACTTC. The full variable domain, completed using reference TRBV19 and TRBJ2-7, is DGGITQSPKYLFRKEGQNVTLSCEQNLNHDAMYWYRQDPGQGLRLIYYSQIVNDFQKGDIAEGYSVSREKKESFPLTVTSAQKNPTAFYLCATTGGYEQYFGPGTRLTVT.

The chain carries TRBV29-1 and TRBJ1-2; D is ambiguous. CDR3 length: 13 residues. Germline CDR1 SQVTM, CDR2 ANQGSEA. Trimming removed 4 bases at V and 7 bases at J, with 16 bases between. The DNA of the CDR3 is TGCAGCGTTGGATCCCCCGGGTATTCTGGCTACACCTTC. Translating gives CSVGSPGYSGYTF.

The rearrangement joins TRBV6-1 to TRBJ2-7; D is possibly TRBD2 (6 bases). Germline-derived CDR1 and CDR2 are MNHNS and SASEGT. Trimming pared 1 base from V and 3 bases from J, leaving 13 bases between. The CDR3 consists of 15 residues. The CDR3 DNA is TGTGCCAGCAGTGAAGGTGCGGGGAGTTTCTACGAGCAGTACTTC. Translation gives CASSEGAGSFYEQYF.

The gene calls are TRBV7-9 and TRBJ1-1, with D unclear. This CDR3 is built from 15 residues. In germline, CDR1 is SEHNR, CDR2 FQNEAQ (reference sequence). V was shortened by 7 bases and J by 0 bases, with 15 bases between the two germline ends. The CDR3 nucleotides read TGTGCCAGCATCCTAGAGGGCACCCTGAACACTGAAGCTTTCTTT. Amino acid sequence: CASILEGTLNTEAFF.

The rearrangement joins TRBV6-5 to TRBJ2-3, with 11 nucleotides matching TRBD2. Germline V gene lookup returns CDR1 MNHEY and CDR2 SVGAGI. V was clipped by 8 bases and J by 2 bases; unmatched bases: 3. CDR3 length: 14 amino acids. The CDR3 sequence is CASSLAGDTDTQYF. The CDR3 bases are TGTGCCAGCTCACTAGCGGGAGACACAGATACGCAGTATTTT.

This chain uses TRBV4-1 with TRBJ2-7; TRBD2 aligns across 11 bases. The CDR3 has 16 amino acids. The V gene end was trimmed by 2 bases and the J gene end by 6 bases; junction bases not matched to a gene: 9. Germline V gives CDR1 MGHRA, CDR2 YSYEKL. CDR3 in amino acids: CASSQLLAGGPVEQYF. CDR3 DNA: TGCGCCAGCAGCCAACTCTTAGCGGGGGGGCCGGTCGAGCAGTACTTC.

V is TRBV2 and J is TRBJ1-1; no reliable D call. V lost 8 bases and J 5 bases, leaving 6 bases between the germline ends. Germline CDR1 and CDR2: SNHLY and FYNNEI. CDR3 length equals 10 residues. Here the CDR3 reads CASRETEAFF. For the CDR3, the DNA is TGTGCCAGCCGAGAGACTGAAGCTTTCTTT.

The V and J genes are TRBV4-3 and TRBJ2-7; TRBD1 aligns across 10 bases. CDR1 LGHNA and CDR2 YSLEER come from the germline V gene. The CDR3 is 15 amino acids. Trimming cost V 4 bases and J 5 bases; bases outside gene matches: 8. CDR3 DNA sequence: TGCGCCAGCAGCCTTTGGGACAGGGGAACCCACGAGCAGTACTTC. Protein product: CASSLWDRGTHEQYF.

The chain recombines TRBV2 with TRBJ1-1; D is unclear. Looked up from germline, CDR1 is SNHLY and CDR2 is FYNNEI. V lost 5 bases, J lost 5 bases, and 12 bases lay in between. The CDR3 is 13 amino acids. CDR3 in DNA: TGTGCCAGCAGTCAACCGCCGGGGACTGAAGCTTTCTTT. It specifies CASSQPPGTEAFF.

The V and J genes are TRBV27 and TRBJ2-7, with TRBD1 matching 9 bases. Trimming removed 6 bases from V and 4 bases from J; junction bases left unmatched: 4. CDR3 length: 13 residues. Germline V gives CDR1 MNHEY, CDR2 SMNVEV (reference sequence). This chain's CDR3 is CASSQGQGYEQYF. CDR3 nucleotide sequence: TGTGCCAGCAGCCAAGGACAGGGGTACGAGCAGTACTTC.

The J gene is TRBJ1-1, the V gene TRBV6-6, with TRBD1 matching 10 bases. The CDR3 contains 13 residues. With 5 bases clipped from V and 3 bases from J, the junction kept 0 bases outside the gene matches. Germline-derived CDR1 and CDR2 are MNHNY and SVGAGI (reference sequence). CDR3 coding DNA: TGTGCCAGCAGTGACAGGGGGCACACTGAAGCTTTCTTT. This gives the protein CASSDRGHTEAFF.

DNA for the CDR3: TGTGCCAGCAGCCTTCTAGCGGGGGGGCCTCGTGAGCAGTTCTTC. It codes for CASSLLAGGPREQFF. The chain recombines TRBV7-8 with TRBJ2-1, with TRBD2 matching over 12 bases. The trim removed 5 bases at V and 9 bases at J, leaving 8 bases unmatched. Germline V gene data show CDR1 as SGHVS and CDR2 as FQNEAQ. The CDR3 runs 15 residues.

This CDR3 is CASSFTSGGYNEQFF. The DNA of the CDR3 is TGTGCCAGTAGCTTTACTAGCGGGGGTTACAATGAGCAGTTCTTC. The chain links TRBV19 to TRBJ2-1, with 11 nucleotides matching TRBD2. Germline V gene lookup returns CDR1 LNHDA and CDR2 SQIVND (reference sequence). This CDR3 spans 15 amino acids. V lost 6 bases to trimming and J lost 4 bases; unmatched junction nucleotides: 5.

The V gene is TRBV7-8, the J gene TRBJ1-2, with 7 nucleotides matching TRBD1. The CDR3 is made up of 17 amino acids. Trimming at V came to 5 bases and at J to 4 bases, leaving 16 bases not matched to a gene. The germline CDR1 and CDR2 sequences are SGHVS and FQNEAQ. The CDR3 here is CASSAGFGTEFSYGYTF. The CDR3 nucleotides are TGTGCCAGCAGCGCGGGGTTTGGGACAGAGTTTAGCTATGGCTACACCTTC.